A single sample gave rise to the 21 T cell receptor beta chains below, sequenced in a study of radiation and T cells in renal cell carcinoma. Time point of the sample: blood 2 weeks post-SBRT. Treatment reported: 15 Gy SBRT to primary tumor, nephrectomy 4 weeks later. The assay was immunoSEQ multiplex PCR, and TCRdb's table has in-frame clones only and misses some. The sample yields around 70,000 clones, 82% seen once. The specimen comprised blood, sampled from a patient whose treatment included radiotherapy and nephrectomy. Every receptor here comes from a man aged 60-69 years with renal cell carcinoma.

The chain has TRBV29-1 and TRBJ2-7; TRBD1 aligns across 7 bases. Germline V gene data show CDR1 as SQVTM and CDR2 as ANQGSEA. This CDR3 contains 13 residues. The ends lost 3 bases at V and 6 bases at J; junction bases unmatched: 8. The CDR3 region has the DNA TGCAGCGTTGACGGCAGGGGGAGAGGCGAGCAGTACTTC. Translation: CSVDGRGRGEQYF.

The V call is TRBV6-1, the J call TRBJ2-2; TRBD1 aligns across 10 bases. With 6 bases clipped from V and 6 bases from J, the junction kept 4 bases outside the gene matches. This CDR3 has 14 amino acids. CDR1 and CDR2 (germline): MNHNS, SASEGT. CDR3: CASSRDRGAGELFF. The CDR3 DNA is TGTGCCAGCAGCCGGGACAGGGGTGCCGGGGAGCTGTTTTTT.

The V gene is TRBV14, the J gene TRBJ1-2; D might be TRBD1 (5 bases). Germline V gene data show CDR1 as SGHDN and CDR2 as FVKESK. V was cut by 4 bases and J by 4 bases, with 13 bases left in between. The CDR3 runs to 14 residues. Written as DNA, the CDR3 is TGTGCCAGCAGCCGAGGGGCGCAGGCCTATGGCTACACCTTC. This codes for CASSRGAQAYGYTF.

The chain recombines TRBV6-1 with TRBJ2-1; no definite D call. The V end was cut by 6 bases, the J end by 8 bases, with 17 bases between. Germline-derived CDR1 and CDR2 are MNHNS and SASEGT. This CDR3 spans 14 amino acids. The CDR3 protein is CASREHFNTDEQFF. The DNA of the CDR3 is TGTGCCAGCAGAGAACATTTCAACACGGATGAGCAGTTCTTC.

CDR3 sequence reads: CASSSGLAAPNEQFF. CDR3 nucleotides: TGTGCCAGCAGCTCTGGACTAGCGGCCCCGAATGAGCAGTTCTTC. The J gene is TRBJ2-1, the V gene TRBV5-5; 10 bases map to TRBD2. The CDR3 totals 15 residues. Germline assignment: CDR1 SGHKS and CDR2 YYEKEE (reference sequence). V lost 3 bases to trimming and J lost 7 bases; unmatched junction nucleotides: 7.

The genes are TRBV10-3 and TRBJ2-1; the D gene is possibly TRBD2 (7 bases). With 4 bases removed from V and 3 bases from J, the gap between germline ends came to 13 bases. The CDR3 is made up of 15 amino acids. Germline V gives CDR1 ENHRY, CDR2 SYGVKD. The CDR3 region is CAISGGGHNYNEQFF. CDR3 DNA: TGTGCCATCAGTGGGGGGGGACACAACTACAATGAGCAGTTCTTC.

This sequence joins TRBV7-7 and TRBJ2-3; TRBD2 matches at 8 bases. Per germline, CDR1 SSHAT and CDR2 FNYEAQ (reference sequence). The CDR3 runs 16 residues. The V gene end was trimmed by 1 base and the J gene end by 2 bases; junction bases not matched to a gene: 5. The CDR3 reads CASSLGASGSTDTQYF. The CDR3, as DNA: TGTGCCAGCAGCTTAGGGGCTAGCGGGTCCACAGATACGCAGTATTTT.

J is TRBJ2-7 and V is TRBV5-1, with 12 nucleotides matching TRBD2. This CDR3 is 15 amino acids long. Per the germline V gene, CDR1 is SGHRS and CDR2 is YFSETQ. J was trimmed by 0 bases and V by 3 bases; bases with no gene match: 1. CDR3 sequence: CASSSTSGSSYEQYF. In DNA form, the CDR3 reads TGCGCCAGCAGCTCGACTAGCGGGAGCTCCTACGAGCAGTACTTC.

V is TRBV2 and J is TRBJ2-3; 9 bases are a match to TRBD1. V lost 6 bases and J lost 4; bases outside the gene matches: 8. The CDR3 totals 15 residues. CDR1 and CDR2 (germline): SNHLY, FYNNEI. CDR3 nucleotides: TGTGCCAGCAGAGTTAGGACAGGGGATGCAGATACGCAGTATTTT. Translating gives CASRVRTGDADTQYF.

The chain couples TRBV19 to TRBJ2-5; D is unclear. V shed 2 bases and J shed 2 bases, with 6 bases lying between them. The CDR3 totals 13 residues. The germline CDR1 and CDR2 sequences are LNHDA and SQIVND (reference sequence). The CDR3 is CASSIISQETQYF. CDR3 bases: TGTGCCAGTAGTATAATATCTCAAGAGACCCAGTACTTC.

As DNA, the CDR3 is TGTGCCAGCAGCTTAGCAGGTGAGGGGGTAAATGAGCAGTTCTTC. Translated, it gives CASSLAGEGVNEQFF. The J gene is TRBJ2-1, the V gene TRBV7-2; TRBD1 is a possible D gene (6 bases). CDR1 is SGHTA and CDR2 is FQGNSA in the germline V gene. Deletions cut 0 bases from V and 7 bases from J, with 13 bases between. This CDR3 has 15 amino acids.

The genes are TRBV11-3 and TRBJ2-7; maybe TRBD1 (6 bases). Trimming shortened V by 5 bases and J by 3 bases, and 17 bases separated the two germline ends. Germline CDR1 and CDR2: SGHNT and YENEEA. The CDR3 is made up of 15 amino acids. The CDR3 loop reads CASSLGPGHNYEQYF. The CDR3 nucleotides read TGTGCCAGCAGCCTAGGGCCGGGACACAACTACGAGCAGTACTTC.

The genes are TRBV19 and TRBJ2-1; 15 bases are a match to TRBD2. J gave up 2 bases and V 4 bases, and 9 bases lay outside the gene matches. CDR3 length: 19 amino acids. Looked up from germline, CDR1 is LNHDA and CDR2 is SQIVND (reference sequence). This chain's CDR3 is CASSTGLAGGGAAYNEQFF. CDR3 coding DNA: TGTGCCAGTAGTACGGGACTAGCGGGAGGAGGAGCTGCCTACAATGAGCAGTTCTTC.

This sequence joins TRBV6-5 and TRBJ1-1; D may be TRBD1 (5 bases). This CDR3 is 14 amino acids long. V was trimmed by 6 bases and J by 5 bases, leaving 16 bases between them. Looked up from germline, CDR1 is MNHEY and CDR2 is SVGAGI. CDR3 sequence: CASSLGGGSTEAFF. The CDR3, as DNA: TGTGCCAGCAGCCTTGGGGGGGGATCAACTGAAGCTTTCTTT.

V usage is TRBV7-6 and J usage is TRBJ1-2, with TRBD1 identical over 9 bases. With V trimmed by 5 bases and J by 4 bases, 11 bases remained unmatched. CDR1 SGHVS and CDR2 FNYEAQ come from the germline V gene. The CDR3 runs 16 residues. The CDR3 coding sequence is TGTGCCAGCAGCCTACGGACAGGGGACAGGGTCTATGGCTACACCTTC. Amino acid sequence: CASSLRTGDRVYGYTF.

This clone was observed once. The chain carries TRBV19 and TRBJ2-3, with D perhaps TRBD2 (5 bases). From germline, CDR1 is LNHDA and CDR2 SQIVND (reference sequence). The CDR3 totals 14 residues. V lost 3 bases to trimming and J lost 6 bases, with 13 bases between them. In DNA, the CDR3 is TGTGCCAGTAGTATGAGCGGTGCGCGTGATACGCAGTATTTT. Protein: CASSMSGARDTQYF.

The rearrangement joins TRBV2 to TRBJ2-5; D is uncertain. Germline CDR1 and CDR2: SNHLY and FYNNEI. The CDR3 spans 15 residues. Trimming left V 6 bases short and J 0 bases short, with 14 bases between. The DNA for the CDR3 is TGTGCCAGCAGCCCTGGCCCTACCCACCAAGAGACCCAGTACTTC. Amino acid sequence: CASSPGPTHQETQYF.

The rearrangement links TRBV7-3 to TRBJ1-2; TRBD1 agrees at 7 bases. The CDR3 has 14 amino acids. Per germline, CDR1 SGHTA and CDR2 FQGTGA. Unmatched junction bases numbered 2, after V lost 1 base and J lost 3 bases. CDR3 residues: CASSLIGQDYGYTF. The CDR3 DNA follows: TGTGCCAGCAGCTTAATAGGACAGGACTATGGCTACACCTTC.

The V call is TRBV5-8, the J call TRBJ2-3; no clear D. Trimming took 4 bases from V and 0 from J, leaving 6 bases between them. The CDR3 is 13 residues long. Germline lookup yields CDR1 SGHTS and CDR2 YDEGEE. The CDR3, as DNA: TGTGCCAGCAGCCTCGTAAGCACAGATACGCAGTATTTT. Its translation is CASSLVSTDTQYF.

In its sample, this clone was seen once. The chain recombines TRBV27 with TRBJ2-1; 10 bases align to TRBD2. The germline V gene encodes CDR1 MNHEY and CDR2 SMNVEV (reference sequence). The CDR3 spans 19 residues. V was pared by 5 bases and J by 0 bases, with 13 bases of the junction left unmatched. The CDR3 DNA follows: TGTGCCAGCAGTACCTCGGGACTAGCGAGCTTAAGCTCCTACAATGAGCAGTTCTTC. The encoded protein is CASSTSGLASLSSYNEQFF.

The chain links TRBV4-1 to TRBJ2-7; D is unclear. The CDR3 sequence is 14 residues long. V was shortened by 0 bases and J by 6 bases, with 12 bases between the two germline ends. CDR1 and CDR2 (germline): MGHRA, YSYEKL. Here the CDR3 DNA reads TGCGCCAGCAGCCAAGAACTGGCTAGGGCCGAGCAGTACTTC. It translates to CASSQELARAEQYF.